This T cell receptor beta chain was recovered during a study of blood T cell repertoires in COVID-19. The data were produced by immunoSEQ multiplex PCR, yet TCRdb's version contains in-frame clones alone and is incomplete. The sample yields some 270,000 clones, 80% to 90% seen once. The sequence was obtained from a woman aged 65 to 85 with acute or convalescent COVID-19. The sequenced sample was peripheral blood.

Here the CDR3 reads CASSRDRTGDLNTEAFF. DNA of the CDR3: TGTGCCAGCAGCCGAGACCGGACAGGGGACTTGAACACTGAAGCTTTCTTT. The chain has TRBV3-1 (or the pseudogene TRBV3-2) and TRBJ1-1, with 9 bases aligning to TRBD1. V dropped 4 bases and J dropped 0; count of bases not matched to a gene: 9. This CDR3 region has 17 residues. CDR1 and CDR2 (germline): LGHDT, YNNKEL (reference sequence).